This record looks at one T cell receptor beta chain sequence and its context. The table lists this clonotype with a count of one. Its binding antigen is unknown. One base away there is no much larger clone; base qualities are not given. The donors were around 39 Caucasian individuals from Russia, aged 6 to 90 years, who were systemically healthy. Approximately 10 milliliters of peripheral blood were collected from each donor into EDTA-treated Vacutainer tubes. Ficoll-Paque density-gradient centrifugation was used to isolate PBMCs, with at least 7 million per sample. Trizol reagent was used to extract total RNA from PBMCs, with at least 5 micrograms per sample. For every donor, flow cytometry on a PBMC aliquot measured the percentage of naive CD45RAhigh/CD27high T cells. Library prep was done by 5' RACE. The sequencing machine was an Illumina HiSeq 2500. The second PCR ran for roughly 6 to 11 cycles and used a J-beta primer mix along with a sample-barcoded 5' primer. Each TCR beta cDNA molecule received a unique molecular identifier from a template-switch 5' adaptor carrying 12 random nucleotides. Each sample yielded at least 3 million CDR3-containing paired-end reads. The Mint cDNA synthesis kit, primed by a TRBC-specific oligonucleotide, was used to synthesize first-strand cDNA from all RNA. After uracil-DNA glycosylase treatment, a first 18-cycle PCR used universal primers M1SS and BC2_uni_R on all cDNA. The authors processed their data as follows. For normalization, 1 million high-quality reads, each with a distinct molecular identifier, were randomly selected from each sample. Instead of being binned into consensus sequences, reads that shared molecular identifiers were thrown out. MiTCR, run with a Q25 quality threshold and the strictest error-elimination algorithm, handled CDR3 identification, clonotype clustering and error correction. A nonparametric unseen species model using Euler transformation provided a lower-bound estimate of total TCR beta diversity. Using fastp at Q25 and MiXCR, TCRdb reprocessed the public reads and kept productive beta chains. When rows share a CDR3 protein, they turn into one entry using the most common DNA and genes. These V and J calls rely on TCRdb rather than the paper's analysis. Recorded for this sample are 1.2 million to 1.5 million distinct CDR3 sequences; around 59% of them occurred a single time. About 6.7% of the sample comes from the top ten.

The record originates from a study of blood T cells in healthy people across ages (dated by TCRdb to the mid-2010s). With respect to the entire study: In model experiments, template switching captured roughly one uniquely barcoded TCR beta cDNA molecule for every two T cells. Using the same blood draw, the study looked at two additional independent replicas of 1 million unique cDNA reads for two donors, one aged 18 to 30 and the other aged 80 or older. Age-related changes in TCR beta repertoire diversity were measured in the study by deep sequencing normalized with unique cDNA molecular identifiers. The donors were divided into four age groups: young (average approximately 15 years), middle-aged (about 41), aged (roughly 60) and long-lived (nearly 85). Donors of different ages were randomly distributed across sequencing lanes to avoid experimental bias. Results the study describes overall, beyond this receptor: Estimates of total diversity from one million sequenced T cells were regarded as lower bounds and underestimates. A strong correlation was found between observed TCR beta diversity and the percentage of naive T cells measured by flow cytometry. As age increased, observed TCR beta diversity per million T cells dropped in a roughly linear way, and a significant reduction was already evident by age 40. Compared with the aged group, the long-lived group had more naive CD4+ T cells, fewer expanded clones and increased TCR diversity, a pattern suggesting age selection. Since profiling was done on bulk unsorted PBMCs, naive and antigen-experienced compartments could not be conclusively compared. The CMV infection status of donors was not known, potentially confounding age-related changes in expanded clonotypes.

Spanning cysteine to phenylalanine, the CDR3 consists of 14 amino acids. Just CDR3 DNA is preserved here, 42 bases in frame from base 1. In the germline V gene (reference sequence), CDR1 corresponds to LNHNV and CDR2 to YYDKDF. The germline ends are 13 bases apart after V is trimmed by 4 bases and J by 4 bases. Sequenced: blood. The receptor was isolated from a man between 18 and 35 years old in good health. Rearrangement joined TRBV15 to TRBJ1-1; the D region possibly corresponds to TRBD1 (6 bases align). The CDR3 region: CATSKGTPVTEAFF. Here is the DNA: TGTGCCACCAGCAAAGGGACACCTGTCACTGAAGCTTTCTTT. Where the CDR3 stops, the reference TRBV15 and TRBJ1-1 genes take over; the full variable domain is DAMVIQNPRYQVTQFGKPVTLSCSQTLNHNVMYWYQQKSSQAPKLLFHYYDKDFNNEADTPDNFQSRRPNTSFCFLDIRSPGLGDTAMYLCATSKGTPVTEAFFGQGTRLTVV.